One sample yielded the 10 T cell receptor beta chains listed below, sequenced in a study of regulatory T cells in long-lasting Graves disease. The time point denotes: persistent/refractory GD, antithyroid drugs over 5 years with positive TRAb. The TCR library was made from RNA that had been extracted from PBMCs in TRIzol. Construction of the TCR beta libraries employed iRepertoire HTBI primers in conjunction with Arm-PCR of CDR3 regions. MiXCR was run by TCRdb on the multiplex PCR reads, yielding one entry per CDR3 protein. The sample includes 600,000 to 800,000 distinct CDR3 sequences, around 30% of them seen just once. The source was peripheral blood mononuclear cells (PBMCs), collected when the disease was refractory, from a patient treated with antithyroid drugs. The receptors shown here come from a female donor with Graves disease.

This clonotype was counted only a few times. The chain has TRBV10-3 and TRBJ1-5, with a tentative D call TRBD1 (5 bases). V shed 0 bases and J shed 0 bases, with 12 bases lying between them. CDR1 and CDR2 from the germline V gene are ENHRY and SYGVKD. The CDR3 has 17 residues. DNA for the CDR3: TGTGCCATCAGTGAGTCGGCCCAGGGCCATAGCAATCAGCCCCAGCATTTT. This codes for CAISESAQGHSNQPQHF.

In this sample, this clonotype turned up many times. The chain has TRBV7-9 and TRBJ2-4, with D tentatively TRBD2 (5 bases). Germline CDR1 and CDR2: SEHNR and FQNEAQ (reference sequence). The CDR3 length is 16 residues. The germline V and J ends were trimmed by 2 bases and 0 bases, with 11 bases remaining between them. The CDR3 loop is CASSLTRAVAKNIQYF. Written as DNA, the CDR3 is TGTGCCAGCAGCTTAACGCGGGCAGTAGCCAAAAACATTCAGTACTTC. Using reference TRBV7-9 and TRBJ2-4 for the parts outside the CDR3, the full variable domain is DTGVSQNPRHKITKRGQNVTFRCDPISEHNRLYWYRQTLGQGPEFLTYFQNEAQLEKSRLLSDRFSAERPKGSFSTLEIQRTEQGDSAMYLCASSLTRAVAKNIQYFGAGTRLSVL.

The gene calls are TRBV10-1 and TRBJ2-7; TRBD1 matches at 8 bases. The CDR3 is made up of 14 amino acids. Germline V CDR1 and CDR2: WNHNN, SYGVQD (reference sequence). Losses at the gene ends were 6 bases for V and 6 bases for J; bases not matched to a gene: 10. The CDR3, as DNA: TGCGCCAGCAGCCCGGACAGGGTTTCGGGCGAGCAGTACTTC. Translation: CASSPDRVSGEQYF.

V gene TRBV7-9 combines with J gene TRBJ1-2; 7 bases align to TRBD1. After removal of 5 bases from V and 2 bases from J, the junction contained 8 bases not matched to a gene. The CDR3 is 15 residues long. CDR1 and CDR2 from the germline V gene are SEHNR and FQNEAQ (reference sequence). The CDR3 region is CASSHTGAENYGYTF. CDR3 coding DNA: TGTGCCAGCAGCCACACAGGGGCCGAAAACTATGGCTACACCTTC.

This clonotype was observed at least ten times. CDR3 nucleotide sequence: TGTGCCAGCAGCTTAGAGCACCCAATTGGCGAGCAGTACTTC. Its translation: CASSLEHPIGEQYF. The chain couples TRBV11-2 to TRBJ2-7; no firm D call. Deletions cut 0 bases from V and 6 bases from J, with 12 bases between. Germline CDR1 and CDR2: SGHAT and FQNNGV. The CDR3 totals 14 residues.

The sample holds one count of this clonotype. This CDR3 reads CSVEGSGADTQYF. CDR3 DNA sequence: TGCAGCGTTGAGGGATCAGGGGCAGATACGCAGTATTTT. V usage is TRBV29-1 and J usage is TRBJ2-3; maybe TRBD1 (6 bases). This CDR3 has 13 residues. Germline V gene sequence: CDR1 SQVTM, CDR2 ANQGSEA. Trimming shortened V by 3 bases and J by 4 bases, and 11 bases separated the two germline ends.

This clonotype was seen more than once but under ten times. The chain recombines TRBV6-1 with TRBJ1-2, with 8 bases aligning to TRBD1. Germline V gives CDR1 MNHNS, CDR2 SASEGT. The CDR3 is made up of 13 amino acids. Unmatched junction bases numbered 3, after V lost 6 bases and J lost 3 bases. CDR3 sequence (DNA): TGTGCCAGCAGGTCAGGGGGCCACTATGGCTACACCTTC. Translation gives CASRSGGHYGYTF.

This sequence joins TRBV18 and TRBJ1-1; possible D gene TRBD1, 6 bases. The CDR3 sequence is 13 residues long. The germline gives CDR1 KGHSH, CDR2 LQKENI. V was trimmed by 8 bases and J by 3 bases, leaving 13 bases between them. CDR3 sequence: CASSPPGDTEAFF. DNA for the CDR3: TGTGCCAGCAGTCCTCCAGGGGACACTGAAGCTTTCTTT.

V gene TRBV24-1 combines with J gene TRBJ2-7; tentatively, D is TRBD1 or TRBD2 (5 bases each). The CDR3 runs 11 residues. Germline values: CDR1 KGHDR, CDR2 SFDVKD. Trimming took 8 bases from V and 4 from J, leaving 8 bases between them. The CDR3 reads CATTGPYEQYF. CDR3 sequence (DNA): TGTGCCACCACGGGACCTTACGAGCAGTACTTC.

This clonotype was counted a few times. The chain is built from TRBV3-1 and TRBJ1-6, with a possible D match to TRBD1 (5 bases). Germline assignment: CDR1 LGHDT and CDR2 YNNKEL (reference sequence). The length of the CDR3 is 17 residues. V dropped 0 bases and J dropped 4 bases, with 13 bases sitting between them. The CDR3 is CASSQEVTADYNSPLHF. CDR3 coding DNA: TGTGCCAGCAGCCAAGAGGTGACAGCCGATTATAATTCACCCCTCCACTTT.